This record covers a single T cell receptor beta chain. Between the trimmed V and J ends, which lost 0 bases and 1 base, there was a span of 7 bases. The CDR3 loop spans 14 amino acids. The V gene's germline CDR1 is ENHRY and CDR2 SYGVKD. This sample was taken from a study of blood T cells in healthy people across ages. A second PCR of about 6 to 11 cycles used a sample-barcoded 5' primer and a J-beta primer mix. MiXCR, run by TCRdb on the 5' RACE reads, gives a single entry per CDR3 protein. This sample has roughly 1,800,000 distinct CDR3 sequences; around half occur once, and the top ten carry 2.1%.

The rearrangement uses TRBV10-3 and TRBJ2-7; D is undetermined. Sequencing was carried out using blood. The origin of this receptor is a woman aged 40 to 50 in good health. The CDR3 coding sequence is TGTGCCATCAGTGAGTCAGGCGGTTCCTACGAGCAGTACTTC. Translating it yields CAISESGGSYEQYF.